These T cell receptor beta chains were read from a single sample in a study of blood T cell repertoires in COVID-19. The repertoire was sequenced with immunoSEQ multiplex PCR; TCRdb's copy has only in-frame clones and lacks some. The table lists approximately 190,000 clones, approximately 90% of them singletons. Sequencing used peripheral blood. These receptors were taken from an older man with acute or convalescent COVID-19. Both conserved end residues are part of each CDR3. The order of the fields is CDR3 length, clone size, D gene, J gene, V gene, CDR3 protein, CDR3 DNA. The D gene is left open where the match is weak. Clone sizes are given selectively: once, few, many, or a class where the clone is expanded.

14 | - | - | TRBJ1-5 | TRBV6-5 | CASRLGGFNQPQHF | TGTGCCAGCAGACTCGGGGGGTTCAATCAGCCCCAGCATTTT
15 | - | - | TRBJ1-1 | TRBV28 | CASSLFGGANTEAFF | TGTGCCAGCAGTTTATTCGGGGGGGCGAACACTGAAGCTTTCTTT
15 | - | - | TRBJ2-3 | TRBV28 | CASSPEGPSTDTQYF | TGTGCCAGCAGTCCGGAGGGGCCTAGCACAGATACGCAGTATTTT
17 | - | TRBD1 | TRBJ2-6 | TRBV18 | CASSRGQGLLGANVLTF | TGTGCCAGCTCACGGGGACAGGGTTTGCTTGGGGCCAACGTCCTGACTTTC
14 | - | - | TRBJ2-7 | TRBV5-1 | CASSPQGNGDEQYF | TGCGCCAGCAGCCCCCAGGGGAATGGCGACGAGCAGTACTTC
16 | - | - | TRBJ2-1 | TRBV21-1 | CASRKTGTSPDNEQFF | TGTGCCAGCAGGAAGACCGGGACTAGCCCTGACAATGAGCAGTTCTTC
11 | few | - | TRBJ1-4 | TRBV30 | CAWSVGRSVFF | TGTGCCTGGAGTGTTGGGCGTAGCGTGTTTTTT
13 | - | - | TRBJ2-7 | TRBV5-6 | CASSFRQVDEQYF | TGTGCCAGCAGCTTCCGACAGGTGGACGAGCAGTACTTC
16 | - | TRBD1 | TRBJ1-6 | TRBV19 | CASSIRQGANNSPLHF | TGTGCCAGTAGTATTCGACAGGGGGCTAATAATTCACCCCTCCACTTT
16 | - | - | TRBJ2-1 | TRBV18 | CASSRQDSNSYNEQFF | TGTGCCAGCTCACGCCAGGACAGCAACTCCTACAATGAGCAGTTCTTC
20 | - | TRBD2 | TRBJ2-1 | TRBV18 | CASSPPRLGPQRDSYNEQFF | TGTGCCAGCTCCCCTCCTCGACTAGGACCCCAGCGGGACTCCTACAATGAGCAGTTCTTC
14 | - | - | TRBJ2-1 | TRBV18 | CASSPPADFGEQFF | TGTGCCAGCTCACCACCTGCGGACTTCGGTGAGCAGTTCTTC
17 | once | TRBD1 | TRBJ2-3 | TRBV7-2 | CASSPYGGQGLTDTQYF | TGTGCCAGCAGCCCTTATGGGGGACAGGGGTTGACAGATACGCAGTATTTT
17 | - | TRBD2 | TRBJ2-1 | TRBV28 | CASGGASGKFSYNEQFF | TGTGCCAGCGGGGGGGCTAGCGGGAAATTCTCCTACAATGAGCAGTTCTTC
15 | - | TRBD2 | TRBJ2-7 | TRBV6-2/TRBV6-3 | CASSTPGGPPYEQYF | TGTGCCAGCAGCACGCCGGGAGGGCCACCTTACGAGCAGTACTTC
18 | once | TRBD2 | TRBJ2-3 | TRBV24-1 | CATSDSSPTSGRGDTQYF | TGTGCCACCAGTGATTCATCCCCTACTAGCGGGAGAGGCGATACGCAGTATTTT
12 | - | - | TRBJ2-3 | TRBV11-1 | CASSFGGDTQYF | TGTGCCAGCAGCTTCGGGGGAGATACGCAGTATTTT
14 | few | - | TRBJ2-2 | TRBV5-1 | CASRPGSNTGELFF | TGCGCCAGCCGGCCGGGGTCGAACACCGGGGAGCTGTTTTTT
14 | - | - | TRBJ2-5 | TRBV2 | CASSVNDLQETQYF | TGTGCCAGCAGTGTAAACGACTTACAAGAGACCCAGTACTTC
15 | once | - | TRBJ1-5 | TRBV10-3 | CAAGVTGINNQPQHF | TGTGCCGCTGGCGTTACGGGGATCAACAATCAGCCCCAGCATTTT
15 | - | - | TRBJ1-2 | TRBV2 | CASSEGEGAGDGYTF | TGTGCCAGCAGTGAAGGTGAAGGGGCAGGGGATGGCTACACCTTC
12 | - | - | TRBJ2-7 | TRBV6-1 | CASSDNSNEQYF | TGTGCCAGCAGTGACAACAGCAACGAGCAGTACTTC
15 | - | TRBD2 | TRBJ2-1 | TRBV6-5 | CASKRIAGDLNEQFF | TGTGCCAGCAAAAGAATAGCGGGAGATCTGAATGAGCAGTTCTTC
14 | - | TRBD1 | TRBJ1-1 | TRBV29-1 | CSVSGGASATEAFF | TGCAGCGTTTCAGGGGGCGCGTCGGCCACTGAAGCTTTCTTT
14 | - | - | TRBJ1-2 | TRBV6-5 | CASSYVDSGYGYTF | TGTGCCAGCAGTTATGTGGACTCTGGGTATGGCTACACCTTC
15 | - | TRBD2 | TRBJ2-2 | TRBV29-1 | CSANGLAQNTGELFF | TGCAGCGCTAATGGACTAGCACAGAACACCGGGGAGCTGTTTTTT
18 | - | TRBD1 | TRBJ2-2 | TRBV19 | CASSIGLTGGAGTGELFF | TGTGCCAGTAGTATAGGCCTAACAGGGGGCGCGGGCACCGGGGAGCTGTTTTTT
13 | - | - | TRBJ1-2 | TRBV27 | CASSLTQGHGYTF | TGTGCCAGCAGTTTAACCCAGGGGCATGGCTACACCTTC
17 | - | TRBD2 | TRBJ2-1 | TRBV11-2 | CASSLVTTAGDGNEQFF | TGTGCCAGCAGCTTAGTAACTACGGCGGGAGATGGAAATGAGCAGTTCTTC
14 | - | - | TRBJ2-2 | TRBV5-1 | CASSAFTDTGELFF | TGCGCCAGCAGCGCGTTTACAGACACCGGGGAGCTGTTTTTT